One sample yielded the 20 T cell receptor beta chains listed below, sequenced in a study of cytomegalovirus exposure and HLA in healthy donors (dated by TCRdb to 2017 to 2019). The library relied on the immunoSEQ multiplex PCR assay. For the multiplex PCR, a mixture combining 60 forward primers for TCR Vbeta segments and 13 reverse primers for TCR Jbeta segments was used. TCRdb obtained this table from immuneACCESS and retained in-frame rearrangements with V and J assigned. These tables miss some clones; where compared with another copy, unresolved V genes account for less than half of the shortfall, and the remainder is unexplained. This sample gives under 200,000 clones in total; 76% of them show up just once. The ten largest clones add up to 0.6% to 0.95% of the sample. The sequenced material came from PBMCs. These receptors were collected from a female donor in good health and CMV-seronegative.

A single count supports this clone. The chain is built from TRBV4-1 and TRBJ1-4, with no clear D. Germline loops: CDR1 MGHRA, CDR2 YSYEKL. The CDR3 has 15 residues. Trimming took 0 bases from V and 4 from J, leaving 9 bases between them. The CDR3 is CASSQDPGDNEKLFF. The CDR3 DNA reads TGCGCCAGCAGCCAAGATCCCGGGGATAATGAAAAACTGTTTTTT.

The chain uses TRBV4-3 and TRBJ2-1; D gene uncertain. Germline values: CDR1 LGHNA, CDR2 YSLEER. With 1 base removed from V and 2 bases from J, the gap between germline ends came to 9 bases. The CDR3 is 15 residues long. CDR3 residues: CASSQGRMAYNEQFF. CDR3 coding DNA: TGCGCCAGCAGCCAAGGCAGGATGGCCTACAATGAGCAGTTCTTC.

J is TRBJ1-6 and V is TRBV7-2, with 10 bases lining up with TRBD1. Per the germline V gene, CDR1 is SGHTA and CDR2 is FQGNSA. The CDR3 runs 16 residues. V trimming: 4 bases; J trimming: 7 bases; junction bases outside the gene matches: 7. CDR3 loop: CASSSEGQGFNSPLHF. CDR3 sequence (DNA): TGTGCCAGCAGCTCAGAGGGACAGGGGTTCAATTCACCCCTCCACTTT.

In this sample, this clone turned up once. The genes are TRBV2 and TRBJ1-1, with D possibly matching TRBD1 (5 bases). Trimming took 6 bases from V and 1 from J, leaving 18 bases between them. The CDR3 runs to 16 residues. From germline, CDR1 is SNHLY and CDR2 FYNNEI. The CDR3 protein is CASRVKEGHWNTEAFF. Written as DNA, the CDR3 is TGTGCCAGCAGAGTTAAGGAAGGACACTGGAACACTGAAGCTTTCTTT.

The V and J genes are TRBV7-2 and TRBJ1-3; a possible D gene is TRBD1 (6 bases). The CDR3 length is 15 residues. Germline CDR1 and CDR2: SGHTA and FQGNSA. Between the trimmed V and J ends, which lost 1 base and 0 bases, there was a span of 7 bases. CDR3 sequence reads: CASSLVQGSGNTIYF. CDR3 DNA sequence: TGTGCCAGCAGCTTAGTACAGGGCTCTGGAAACACCATATATTTT.

As for this clone: The junction does not match germline at one end; this may be a read error. The chain has TRBV29-1 and TRBJ2-7; 12 nucleotides match TRBD1. Germline V gene data show CDR1 as SQVTM and CDR2 as ANQGSEA. The CDR3 has 15 amino acids. In nucleotides, the CDR3 is TGCAGCGTGGAAGATCCGGGACAGGGGGCTGTAGAGCAGTACTTC. It codes for CSVEDPGQGAVEQYF.

The chain joins TRBV5-6 to TRBJ1-1, with TRBD1 matching 7 bases. The CDR3 spans 14 residues. Germline loops: CDR1 SGHDT, CDR2 YYEEEE. With V trimmed by 4 bases and J by 0 bases, 3 bases remained unmatched. The CDR3 loop reads CASSMDRMNTEAFF. The DNA of the CDR3 is TGTGCCAGCAGCATGGACAGGATGAACACTGAAGCTTTCTTT.

This clone is a singleton in its sample. The gene calls are TRBV10-3 and TRBJ1-1; possible D gene TRBD1, 6 bases. This CDR3 has 16 residues. Trimming removed 4 bases at V and 1 base at J, with 16 bases between. Germline-derived CDR1 and CDR2 are ENHRY and SYGVKD. CDR3 bases: TGTGCCATCAGTGTGTCACCCGGGACAACGAACACTGAAGCTTTCTTT. It translates to CAISVSPGTTNTEAFF.

The rearrangement links TRBV6-6 to TRBJ1-1, with D perhaps matching TRBD1 (6 bases). Germline-derived CDR1 and CDR2 are MNHNY and SVGAGI (reference sequence). V lost 6 bases and J 1 base, leaving 18 bases between the germline ends. The CDR3 totals 16 residues. CDR3 in amino acids: CASSDPPGTQNTEAFF. The CDR3, as DNA: TGTGCCAGCAGCGACCCTCCCGGGACACAGAACACTGAAGCTTTCTTT.

V and J are TRBV12-5 and TRBJ2-7; 7 nucleotides align to TRBD2. V dropped 2 bases and J dropped 0; count of bases not matched to a gene: 4. Germline lookup yields CDR1 LGHNT and CDR2 FRNRAP. There are 15 residues in the CDR3. The CDR3 here is CASGLPAGVSYEQYF. The CDR3 nucleotides read TGTGCTAGTGGTTTGCCTGCGGGAGTCTCCTACGAGCAGTACTTC.

The chain combines TRBV7-6 with TRBJ2-7; a weak D match, TRBD1 (6 bases). In germline, CDR1 is SGHVS, CDR2 FNYEAQ. Trimming removed 1 base at V and 1 base at J, with 8 bases between. CDR3 length: 14 residues. The CDR3 reads CASSLGTESYEQYF. The CDR3 DNA reads TGTGCCAGCAGCTTAGGGACAGAATCCTACGAGCAGTACTTC.

V and J are TRBV2 and TRBJ2-5, with 13 bases identical to TRBD2. After removal of 5 bases from V and 0 bases from J, the junction contained 6 bases not matched to a gene. The germline CDR1 and CDR2 sequences are SNHLY and FYNNEI. The CDR3 is 17 residues long. CDR3 sequence: CASSRGGLAGYQETQYF. The CDR3 nucleotides are TGTGCCAGCAGTAGGGGGGGACTAGCGGGGTACCAAGAGACCCAGTACTTC.

The CDR3 sequence is CASGPGTGGGEQYF. CDR3 DNA sequence: TGTGCTAGTGGTCCCGGGACAGGGGGCGGCGAGCAGTACTTC. The V call is TRBV12-5, the J call TRBJ2-7; 12 nucleotides line up with TRBD1. The CDR3 is made up of 14 amino acids. Trimming removed 5 bases from V and 6 bases from J; junction bases left unmatched: 5. From germline, CDR1 is LGHNT and CDR2 FRNRAP.

V gene TRBV5-6 combines with J gene TRBJ1-4, with 10 bases lining up with TRBD1. Per germline, CDR1 SGHDT and CDR2 YYEEEE. The CDR3 has 15 amino acids. J gave up 8 bases and V 4 bases, and 8 bases lay outside the gene matches. CDR3 loop: CASSPGTGAREKLFF. The CDR3 coding sequence is TGTGCCAGCAGCCCCGGGACAGGGGCGAGAGAAAAACTGTTTTTT.

The rearrangement links TRBV6-5 to TRBJ2-7; D is perhaps TRBD1 (6 bases). This CDR3 is 14 amino acids long. V lost 5 bases and J 3 bases, leaving 14 bases between the germline ends. Germline loops: CDR1 MNHEY, CDR2 SVGAGI. The DNA of the CDR3 is TGTGCCAGCAGTGCCCAGGGGACCCGCTACGAGCAGTACTTC. Translating gives CASSAQGTRYEQYF.

This chain links TRBV4-3 with TRBJ2-2, with TRBD2 matching 7 bases. The ends lost 4 bases at V and 3 bases at J; junction bases unmatched: 5. The CDR3 covers 15 residues. The V gene's germline CDR1 is LGHNA and CDR2 YSLEER. The CDR3 nucleotides are TGCGCCAGCAGCCGCGCGGGGGTTTACACCGGGGAGCTGTTTTTT. Encoded protein: CASSRAGVYTGELFF.

V and J are TRBV7-2 and TRBJ2-2; D is ambiguous. The CDR3 has 13 amino acids. V lost 4 bases, J lost 5 bases, and 8 bases lay in between. Germline V CDR1 and CDR2: SGHTA, FQGNSA. The CDR3 loop is CASSSRWTGELFF. As DNA, the CDR3 is TGTGCCAGCAGCTCGCGTTGGACCGGGGAGCTGTTTTTT.

The table lists this clone with a few counts. The V call is TRBV27, the J call TRBJ2-7; 8 bases agree with TRBD1. Germline-derived CDR1 and CDR2 are MNHEY and SMNVEV (reference sequence). The CDR3 extends over 15 amino acids. V was pared by 3 bases and J by 6 bases, with 10 bases of the junction left unmatched. The CDR3 coding sequence is TGTGCCAGCAGTTTCGACCCGGACAGGGTGTCCGAGCAGTACTTC. It codes for CASSFDPDRVSEQYF.

This clone was counted a few times. The CDR3 sequence: CASRAGSSYNSPLHF. CDR3 DNA: TGTGCCAGCAGGGCAGGAAGCTCCTATAATTCACCCCTCCACTTT. The chain has TRBV6-5 and TRBJ1-6; D uncertain. V was trimmed by 6 bases and J by 0 bases, leaving 9 bases between them. This CDR3 has 15 residues. Germline V gene sequence: CDR1 MNHEY, CDR2 SVGAGI.

This sequence joins TRBV9 and TRBJ2-1, with TRBD2 matching 9 bases. Unmatched junction bases numbered 10, after V lost 6 bases and J lost 9 bases. The CDR3 has 14 residues. Germline V gene lookup returns CDR1 SGDLS and CDR2 YYNGEE. CDR3 bases: TGTGCCAGCACCTCCGGGACTAGCTCGTCTGAGCAGTTCTTC. Translation gives CASTSGTSSSEQFF.